Described below is a single T cell receptor (beta chain) sequence and its context. The record originates from a study of blood T cell repertoires in COVID-19. This table comes from immunoSEQ multiplex PCR, and its TCRdb copy is limited to in-frame clones, with some not included. The sample includes approximately 44,000 clones, over 75% of them seen just once. The clonotype originates from a woman in her 40s with acute or convalescent COVID-19. The sequenced sample consisted of peripheral blood.

In nucleotides, the CDR3 is TGTGCCAGCAGCTCGCAAGGGGCCCAGTACTTC. It yields the protein CASSSQGAQYF. The chain links TRBV5-5 to TRBJ2-5, with a weak D call TRBD1 (5 bases). The germline V gene has CDR1 SGHKS and CDR2 YYEKEE (reference sequence). The V end lost 3 bases, the J end lost 9 bases, and 9 bases lay between the germline ends. This CDR3 is built from 11 residues.